What follows are 20 T cell receptor beta chains derived from one specimen sequenced in a study of cytomegalovirus exposure and HLA in healthy donors. Measured with immunoSEQ multiplex PCR; TCRdb has only the in-frame clones, and not every one. The sample lists about 73,000 clones, 95% occurring once. Material for sequencing was PBMCs. All receptors come from a young man in good health and CMV-seronegative.

The CDR3 bases are TGTGCCAGCAGCGTAGATGGGGGGGACACCATATATTTT. This translates into CASSVDGGDTIYF. The chain couples TRBV9 to TRBJ1-3, with D perhaps matching TRBD1 (5 bases). Germline-derived CDR1 and CDR2 are SGDLS and YYNGEE. CDR3 length equals 13 residues. The V end lost 0 bases, the J end lost 8 bases, and 9 bases lay between the germline ends.

The gene calls are TRBV27 and TRBJ1-1; TRBD1 aligns across 7 bases. The CDR3 is made up of 14 amino acids. The V segment lost 3 bases and the J segment 2 bases; nucleotides outside the gene matches: 3. CDR1 is MNHEY, CDR2 SMNVEV, per germline (reference sequence). CDR3 nucleotides: TGTGCCAGCAGTTTTGGACAGGTTAACACTGAAGCTTTCTTT. This gives the protein CASSFGQVNTEAFF.

V gene TRBV6-1 combines with J gene TRBJ2-1; possible D gene TRBD1, 6 bases. Trimming pared 5 bases from V and 3 bases from J, leaving 14 bases between. The CDR3 covers 15 residues. Germline-derived CDR1 and CDR2 are MNHNS and SASEGT. The chain's CDR3 is CASSSDRTVYNEQFF. The CDR3 DNA follows: TGTGCCAGCAGTTCCGACCGGACAGTCTACAATGAGCAGTTCTTC.

The sample holds one count of this clone. This chain links TRBV4-2 with TRBJ1-2; 7 bases align to TRBD1. V lost 0 bases and J lost 2; bases outside the gene matches: 18. CDR3 length: 20 residues. Per the germline V gene, CDR1 is LGHNA and CDR2 is YNFKEQ. The CDR3 DNA reads as TGTGCCAGCAGCCAAGAATTGGTAGGGGGCAGTCTTCTGTCCAACTATGGCTACACCTTC. Translated, it gives CASSQELVGGSLLSNYGYTF.

J is TRBJ2-6 and V is TRBV11-2; tentative D call: TRBD1 (6 bases). Germline V gene lookup returns CDR1 SGHAT and CDR2 FQNNGV. The CDR3 runs 16 residues. V was shortened by 0 bases and J by 0 bases, with 6 bases between the two germline ends. CDR3 coding DNA: TGTGCCAGCAGCTTAGAACAGGGCTCTGGGGCCAACGTCCTGACTTTC. Protein sequence: CASSLEQGSGANVLTF.

The chain uses TRBV6-6 and TRBJ2-3, with unresolved D. Trimming left V 2 bases short and J 5 bases short, with 11 bases between. Germline assignment: CDR1 MNHNY and CDR2 SVGAGI (reference sequence). The CDR3 extends over 14 amino acids. The CDR3 DNA is TGTGCCAGCAGTTACAAGACTCAGCTAGATACGCAGTATTTT. Translated: CASSYKTQLDTQYF.

V usage is TRBV6-5 and J usage is TRBJ1-5, with a possible D match to TRBD1 (5 bases). The V gene lost 10 bases and the J gene lost 9 bases, with 10 bases spanning the gap. The CDR3 runs to 10 residues. CDR1 is MNHEY, CDR2 SVGAGI, per germline. The CDR3 sequence: CATAQGPQHF. The DNA for the CDR3 is TGTGCCACCGCGCAGGGGCCCCAGCATTTT.

CDR3 sequence: CASSPGRSRGKLFF. In DNA, the CDR3 is TGTGCCAGCAGCCCCGGGCGGTCCAGGGGAAAACTGTTTTTT. V usage is TRBV11-3 and J usage is TRBJ1-4; TRBD1 is a possible D gene (6 bases). V gave up 5 bases and J gave up 10 bases, with 17 bases separating them. Germline V gene sequence: CDR1 SGHNT, CDR2 YENEEA. The CDR3 is made up of 14 amino acids.

The genes are TRBV10-3 and TRBJ1-6; 9 positions match TRBD1. CDR3 size: 18 residues. CDR1 ENHRY and CDR2 SYGVKD come from the germline V gene. With 4 bases clipped from V and 9 bases from J, the junction kept 16 bases outside the gene matches. The CDR3 DNA sequence: TGTGCCATCAGTGGGCTGAGGGTACAGGGGGCTAACGGTTCACCCCTCCACTTT. This codes for CAISGLRVQGANGSPLHF.

The chain has TRBV7-2 and TRBJ1-3, with D tentatively TRBD1 (5 bases). The V and J ends lost 3 bases and 0 bases respectively, with 6 bases between them. Germline V CDR1 and CDR2: SGHTA, FQGNSA. The CDR3 runs 14 residues. CDR3 DNA: TGTGCCAGCAGCTTGGGGGGCTCTGGAAACACCATATATTTT. Translating it yields CASSLGGSGNTIYF.

The chain combines TRBV5-1 with TRBJ1-2; D might be TRBD1 (6 bases). Germline CDR1 is SGHRS and CDR2 is YFSETQ. The V end was cut by 5 bases, the J end by 0 bases, with 14 bases between. The CDR3 is 15 residues long. The CDR3 nucleotides are TGCGCCAGCAGATCCGGGGACATTCCTAACTATGGCTACACCTTC. Translating it yields CASRSGDIPNYGYTF.

The J gene is TRBJ2-7, the V gene TRBV27, with 7 bases aligning to TRBD1. Germline V gene sequence: CDR1 MNHEY, CDR2 SMNVEV (reference sequence). The length of the CDR3 is 15 residues. Trimming cost V 4 bases and J 1 base; bases outside gene matches: 7. CDR3 nucleotide sequence: TGTGCCAGCAGTTCCCCCCTCAGGGGGTCCTACGAGCAGTACTTC. Translated: CASSSPLRGSYEQYF.

The CDR3 here is CASSWGRANSNQPQHF. The CDR3 nucleotides read TGTGCCAGCAGTTGGGGCAGGGCAAATAGCAATCAGCCCCAGCATTTT. The chain employs TRBV2 and TRBJ1-5; a possible D gene is TRBD1 (5 bases). The CDR3 is made up of 16 amino acids. Looked up from germline, CDR1 is SNHLY and CDR2 is FYNNEI. The V end lost 5 bases, the J end lost 0 bases, and 14 bases lay between the germline ends.

Of note for this clone: The same CDR3 is also encoded by other DNA sequences in this sample. V usage is TRBV5-1 and J usage is TRBJ1-2; TRBD1 might be the D (5 bases). The CDR3 length is 13 residues. V lost 0 bases and J 6 bases, leaving 9 bases between the germline ends. Germline values: CDR1 SGHRS, CDR2 YFSETQ. Here the CDR3 reads CASSLGGGDGYTF. The CDR3 bases are TGCGCCAGCAGCTTGGGGGGCGGTGATGGCTACACCTTC.

This chain connects TRBV2 to TRBJ2-1; 7 nucleotides line up with TRBD1. Per germline, CDR1 SNHLY and CDR2 FYNNEI. V gave up 6 bases and J gave up 10 bases; unmatched junction bases: 6. The CDR3 covers 12 residues. CDR3 DNA: TGTGCCAGCAGGATGACAGGGCACGAGCAGTTCTTC. It translates to CASRMTGHEQFF.

The V gene is TRBV11-2, the J gene TRBJ2-2; the match to TRBD2 covers 7 bases. V trimming: 3 bases; J trimming: 0 bases; junction bases outside the gene matches: 1. CDR1 and CDR2 from the germline V gene are SGHAT and FQNNGV. The CDR3 spans 15 residues. The chain's CDR3 is CASSLAGANTGELFF. In DNA, the CDR3 is TGTGCCAGCAGCTTGGCGGGGGCGAACACCGGGGAGCTGTTTTTT. Complete variable domain (other parts from reference TRBV11-2 and TRBJ2-2): EAGVAQSPRYKIIEKRQSVAFWCNPISGHATLYWYQQILGQGPKLLIQFQNNGVVDDSQLPKDRFSAERLKGVDSTLKIQPAKLEDSAVYLCASSLAGANTGELFFGEGSRLTVL.

The chain couples TRBV13 to TRBJ1-2; 8 bases align to TRBD1. This CDR3 is built from 17 residues. Germline CDR1 PRHDT, CDR2 FYEKMQ (reference sequence). Trimming took 5 bases from V and 4 from J; bases not matched to a gene: 15. The CDR3, as DNA: TGTGCCAGCAGCCGTAGCCAGGGGGCTGTTTCTACCTATGGCTACACCTTC. Amino acids: CASSRSQGAVSTYGYTF.

This clone was counted a single time. The chain uses TRBV27 and TRBJ2-1; 11 bases line up with TRBD2. This CDR3 is 15 amino acids long. Germline V CDR1 and CDR2: MNHEY, SMNVEV (reference sequence). V lost 6 bases to trimming and J lost 5 bases; unmatched junction nucleotides: 6. The CDR3 is CASSRLAGPDNEQFF. The CDR3 DNA sequence: TGTGCCAGCAGCCGACTAGCGGGGCCTGACAATGAGCAGTTCTTC.

The genes are TRBV18 and TRBJ1-6; D not resolved. Per germline, CDR1 KGHSH and CDR2 LQKENI. The CDR3 is 19 residues long. With 6 bases removed from V and 8 bases from J, the gap between germline ends came to 29 bases. CDR3 coding DNA: TGTGCCAGCTCGTTCACGATGGTGCTCCGACTCTCCCCGGATTCACCCCTCCACTTT. Translated: CASSFTMVLRLSPDSPLHF.

This clone was counted a few times. The chain links TRBV9 to TRBJ1-6, with TRBD1 matching over 8 bases. Germline trimming cut 6 bases from V and 5 bases from J; bases unmatched to any gene: 13. CDR1 and CDR2 from the germline V gene are SGDLS and YYNGEE. CDR3 length: 17 amino acids. This chain's CDR3 is CASIPPPQGVHNSPLHF. CDR3 DNA: TGTGCCAGCATCCCCCCCCCACAGGGGGTGCATAATTCACCCCTCCACTTT.